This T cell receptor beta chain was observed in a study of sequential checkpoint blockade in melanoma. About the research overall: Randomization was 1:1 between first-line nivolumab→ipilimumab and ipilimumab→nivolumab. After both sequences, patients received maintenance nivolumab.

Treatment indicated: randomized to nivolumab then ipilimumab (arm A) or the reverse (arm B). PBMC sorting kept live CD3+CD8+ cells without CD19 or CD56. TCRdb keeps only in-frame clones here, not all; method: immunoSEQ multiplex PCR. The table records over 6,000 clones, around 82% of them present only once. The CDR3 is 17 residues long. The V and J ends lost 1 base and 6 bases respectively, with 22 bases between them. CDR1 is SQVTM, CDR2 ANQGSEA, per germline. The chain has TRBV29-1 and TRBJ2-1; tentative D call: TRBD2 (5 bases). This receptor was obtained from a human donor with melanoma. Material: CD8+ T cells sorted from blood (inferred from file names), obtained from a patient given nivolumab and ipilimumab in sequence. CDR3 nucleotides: TGCAGCGTTGAAGGCCCCCTAAGTGGGAGAGTTTCCAATGAGCAGTTCTTC. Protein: CSVEGPLSGRVSNEQFF.